A selection of T cell receptor beta chains follows, all from one sample in a study of control samples from healthy donors and cancer patients. Some clones are missing from TCRdb's copy, which holds only in-frame ones; the method was immunoSEQ multiplex PCR. In the table there are about 84,000 clones, 80% to 90% of which are singletons. What was sequenced was PBMCs. The receptors originated from a man aged 55 to 70 with head and neck cancer. The conserved cysteine and the conserved F or W are not part of the CDR3 here. Some rows have no size entry. The others give once, few or many, or a class for an expanded clone.

V gene	clone size	CDR3 protein
TRBV5-4	.	ASSLISAGVHEQY
TRBV7-9	.	ASSPGTSASQETQY
TRBV5-1	few	ASSSGGITDTQY
TRBV5-1	.	ASSYQGADTEAF
TRBV15	.	ATSRDGGTDAINEQF
TRBV15	.	ATSRVRTGDNQPQH
TRBV5-1	.	ASSPRTAAGNTIY
TRBV5-1	once	ASSLLDGLNTGELF
TRBV5-1	.	ASSSQRGDSYEQY
TRBV18	.	ASSPLINGPVGNEKLF
TRBV9	.	ASSPLAGVLSEQY
TRBV28	.	ASSSYSRGSGGGYT
TRBV19	.	ASSVLAGPHNEQF
TRBV5-1	.	ASTPFTGLKNEQF
TRBV6-5	.	ASSSALAGGDTQY
TRBV12-3/TRBV12-4	.	ASSFALYEQY
TRBV27	.	ASSFGRGAGAPQY
TRBV11-2	.	ASSLVGQGAEAF
TRBV7-9	few	ASSLPGQSYEQY
TRBV19	.	ASSIAALANTEAF
TRBV27	.	ASSSGLALIYEQY
TRBV5-4	.	ASSLGGLAGVADTQY
TRBV7-6	few	ASSLEGLMTGELF
TRBV2	.	ASTLQPNTGELF
TRBV10-1	.	ASSPYLGLEGGTEAF
TRBV11-1	.	ASSPPGLETQY
TRBV27	.	ASSLRGNTEAF
TRBV7-9	.	ASSVGQGSPEAF
TRBV5-1	.	ASSLPLAGGPTDTQY
TRBV7-2	.	ASSSYRGGPGELF
TRBV4-1	.	ASSQGGTVSYT
TRBV3-1/TRBV3-2	once	ASSQGQGAAEKLF
TRBV29-1	.	SVARQGIDYGYT